One and the same sample provided the 5 T cell receptor beta chains below, sequenced in a study of CD8+ T cells in alopecia areata. Extracted RNA was reverse transcribed into cDNA, the sequencing template. Clones were read by immunoSEQ multiplex PCR, and TCRdb kept only the in-frame ones, dropping some. The sample has about 200,000 clones; about 56% are singletons. Input material: CD8+ T cells sorted from blood. The receptors were gathered from a human donor in good health.

This clone was seen just once. V gene TRBV27 combines with J gene TRBJ1-5; maybe TRBD1 (6 bases). The germline V and J ends were trimmed by 5 bases and 6 bases, with 14 bases remaining between them. Germline CDR1 reads MNHEY; CDR2 reads SMNVEV (reference sequence). The CDR3 is made up of 14 amino acids. The DNA for the CDR3 is TGTGCCAGCAGTCCAGAATGGGGGGCTCAGCCCCAGCATTTT. Translated: CASSPEWGAQPQHF.

The V and J genes are TRBV4-1 and TRBJ1-1; 9 nucleotides agree with TRBD1. The CDR3 sequence is 15 residues long. The germline CDR1 and CDR2 sequences are MGHRA and YSYEKL. V was pared by 4 bases and J by 4 bases, with 7 bases of the junction left unmatched. CDR3 nucleotides: TGCGCCAGCAGCCTCACCGGGACAGGGTTCACTGAAGCTTTCTTT. As protein: CASSLTGTGFTEAFF.

This clone came up once. The chain is built from TRBV6-5 and TRBJ2-7; 7 positions agree with TRBD2. The CDR3 totals 15 residues. Looked up from germline, CDR1 is MNHEY and CDR2 is SVGAGI. The V and J ends lost 5 bases and 5 bases, in that order; junction bases with no gene match: 12. The CDR3 DNA follows: TGTGCCAGCAGTCCCGGGGAGGGGATCCTAGACGAGCAGTACTTC. This sequence encodes CASSPGEGILDEQYF.

The genes are TRBV2 and TRBJ1-5; D gene uncertain. Trimming shortened V by 3 bases and J by 3 bases, and 9 bases separated the two germline ends. The CDR3 sequence is 14 residues long. Germline CDR1 reads SNHLY; CDR2 reads FYNNEI. CDR3 in amino acids: CASSDVGNNQPQHF. The CDR3 DNA reads TGTGCCAGCAGTGATGTGGGAAACAATCAGCCCCAGCATTTT.

This clone was counted between two and nine times. The chain carries TRBV6-4 and TRBJ2-3, with D perhaps matching TRBD1 (6 bases). The CDR3 spans 15 residues. Germline V gene sequence: CDR1 MRHNA, CDR2 SNTAGT. V gave up 6 bases and J gave up 6 bases, with 19 bases separating them. CDR3 loop: CASSAGTNTRDTQYF. As DNA, the CDR3 is TGTGCCAGCAGCGCCGGGACAAATACAAGGGATACGCAGTATTTT.